This TCR beta chain comes out of a study of blood T cell repertoires in COVID-19. Study in general: There were acute and convalescent COVID-19 samples, and they came from the United States, Italy and Spain. PBMCs, B-cell-depleted T cells, or T cells were the source of the cDNA or gDNA that made up the material.

The authors' processing: Reference gene primer amplification in the assay estimated nucleated cell counts. This table comes from immunoSEQ multiplex PCR, and its TCRdb copy is limited to in-frame clones, with some not included. V and J calls and clone size are those listed in that table; D and trimming were worked out from the DNA. The data hold under 80,000 clones, with around 85% observed a single time. Sample: peripheral blood. The TCR originated in a human donor in a cohort sampled during active COVID-19.

The DNA of the CDR3 is TGTGCCAGCAGCTTAGGAGCGGGAGTACCGGATACGCAGTATTTT. Residues: CASSLGAGVPDTQYF. The chain joins TRBV11-2 to TRBJ2-3, with TRBD2 matching over 8 bases. The CDR3 runs to 15 residues. Germline V gene lookup returns CDR1 SGHAT and CDR2 FQNNGV. V lost 1 base, J lost 6 bases, and 6 bases stayed unmatched.